Following are 32 T cell receptor beta chains from one sample sequenced in a study of T-cell reconstitution after alpha-beta-depleted transplantation in children. Unique molecular identifiers were incorporated when the TCRbeta library was constructed. TCRdb processed the PCR reads anew with MiXCR; each CDR3 protein has one entry. The table includes about half a million distinct CDR3 sequences, roughly an eighth detected once. Sample: PBMCs from the stem cell graft donor, taken from the stem cell graft. These receptors all stem from a human donor who donated a stem cell graft to a child with combined immunodeficiency.

This sequence joins TRBV5-1 and TRBJ1-1; perhaps TRBD1 as D (6 bases). Germline assignment: CDR1 SGHRS and CDR2 YFSETQ. This CDR3 spans 15 amino acids. The V gene lost 6 bases and the J gene lost 1 base, with 16 bases spanning the gap. The CDR3 sequence is CASTLGGRGNTEAFF. As DNA, the CDR3 is TGCGCCAGCACCCTGGGAGGCAGGGGGAACACTGAAGCTTTCTTT.

The chain has TRBV30 and TRBJ2-1, with TRBD1 identical over 7 bases. Looked up from germline, CDR1 is GTSNPN and CDR2 is SVGIG (reference sequence). V lost 3 bases, J lost 9 bases, and 11 bases stayed unmatched. The CDR3 extends over 14 amino acids. The CDR3 bases are TGTGCCTGGAGATCTCGGACAGGCTGGTCTGAGCAGTTCTTC. Translation gives CAWRSRTGWSEQFF.

DNA for the CDR3: TGTGCCAGCAGCCAAACTAGCGGACCCGAGACCCAGTACTTC. Translation gives CASSQTSGPETQYF. V gene TRBV3-1 combines with J gene TRBJ2-5; 8 nucleotides match TRBD2. The CDR3 totals 14 residues. J was trimmed by 5 bases and V by 2 bases; bases with no gene match: 4. CDR1 is LGHDT and CDR2 is YNNKEL in the germline V gene (reference sequence).

The chain recombines TRBV7-3 with TRBJ2-3; 10 bases map to TRBD2. The CDR3 has 16 residues. CDR1 and CDR2 from the germline V gene are SGHTA and FQGTGA. The V segment lost 5 bases and the J segment 1 base; nucleotides outside the gene matches: 6. The CDR3 bases are TGTGCCAGCAGCCCAAAGCGGGGGGGCCGCACAGATACGCAGTATTTT. This encodes CASSPKRGGRTDTQYF.

This clonotype occurred many times. The V call is TRBV12-3 or TRBV12-4, the J call TRBJ1-5, with D unresolved. The CDR3 runs 14 residues. Trimming took 2 bases from V and 2 from J, leaving 7 bases between them. The CDR3 region has the DNA TGTGCCAGCAGTTTAACCCAGGGCAATCAGCCCCAGCATTTT. This sequence encodes CASSLTQGNQPQHF.

The chain joins TRBV7-8 to TRBJ2-3; D unresolved. Germline V lookup: CDR1 SGHVS, CDR2 FQNEAQ. V lost 0 bases and J lost 6, with 7 bases in between. The CDR3 extends over 13 amino acids. This CDR3 reads CASSLAWLDTQYF. The CDR3 nucleotides are TGTGCCAGCAGCTTAGCTTGGTTGGATACGCAGTATTTT.

This clonotype was observed a handful of times. This sequence joins TRBV20-1 and TRBJ1-2; D is unresolved. The CDR3 consists of 12 residues. Germline values: CDR1 DFQATT, CDR2 SNEGSKA (reference sequence). V lost 6 bases and J lost 0, with 8 bases in between. For the CDR3, the DNA is TGCAGTGCCGTTTCGTCTAACTATGGCTACACCTTC. It is translated as CSAVSSNYGYTF.

This clonotype was recorded a few times. The chain combines TRBV6-2 or TRBV6-3 with TRBJ2-3; 8 bases agree with TRBD1. The CDR3 has 15 residues. Germline CDR1 MNHEY, CDR2 SVGEGT. Germline trimming cut 2 bases from V and 4 bases from J; bases unmatched to any gene: 5. For the CDR3, the DNA is TGTGCCAGCAGTTACACGGACAGGGCCCCAGATACGCAGTATTTT. Its translation is CASSYTDRAPDTQYF.

This clonotype was seen only a few times. The chain is built from TRBV21-1 and TRBJ2-5; the table assigns TRBD1, which was not confirmed against the DNA. TRBV21-1 is classified as a pseudogene. CDR3 length: 15 amino acids. The CDR3 bases are TGTGCCAGCAGCAATGGCGCGGGGGTCGGGGAGACCCAGTACTTC. Protein: CASSNGAGVGETQYF.

This chain joins TRBV6-5 and TRBJ2-1; TRBD2 aligns across 7 bases. The germline CDR1 and CDR2 sequences are MNHEY and SVGAGI. CDR3 length: 15 amino acids. Trimming at V came to 4 bases and at J to 0 bases, leaving 3 bases not matched to a gene. The CDR3 region is CASSWGEGSYNEQFF. The CDR3 DNA reads as TGTGCCAGCAGTTGGGGGGAGGGCTCCTACAATGAGCAGTTCTTC.

This clonotype came up a few times. The chain links TRBV12-3 or TRBV12-4 to TRBJ2-1; no firm D call. V was cut by 8 bases and J by 0 bases, with 14 bases left in between. There are 15 residues in the CDR3. The CDR3 region is CASVPSFPSYNEQFF. The DNA of the CDR3 is TGTGCCAGCGTACCTTCTTTCCCCTCCTACAATGAGCAGTTCTTC.

This clonotype was found a few times. The J gene is TRBJ1-2, the V gene TRBV12-3 or TRBV12-4; possible D gene TRBD1, 5 bases. The CDR3 runs 15 residues. V dropped 3 bases and J dropped 7 bases, with 18 bases sitting between them. In DNA, the CDR3 is TGTGCCAGCAGTTTTGGTGCGCAGGGACGTCGTGGCTACACCTTC. Residues: CASSFGAQGRRGYTF.

V gene TRBV28 combines with J gene TRBJ2-7, with 8 bases fitting TRBD2. Trimming cost V 6 bases and J 1 base; bases outside gene matches: 8. Per germline, CDR1 MDHEN and CDR2 SYDVKM. This CDR3 has 15 residues. CDR3 coding DNA: TGTGCCAGCAGCTACTTCGGGGGGGCTTCCTACGAGCAGTACTTC. As protein: CASSYFGGASYEQYF.

This clonotype was picked up many times. The chain recombines TRBV12-3 or TRBV12-4 with TRBJ1-5; D remains ambiguous. The CDR3 spans 14 residues. V gave up 3 bases and J gave up 4 bases, with 10 bases separating them. The CDR3 bases are TGTGCCAGCAGTTTCGGAGGGAAAAATCAGCCCCAGCATTTT. It specifies CASSFGGKNQPQHF.

This clonotype was seen only a few times. The genes are TRBV7-3 and TRBJ2-7, with D possibly called TRBD1 or TRBD2 (6 bases each). Germline values: CDR1 SGHTA, CDR2 FQGTGA. The CDR3 runs 15 residues. Trimming removed 2 bases at V and 2 bases at J, with 13 bases between. The CDR3 reads CASSLSGGAPYEQYF. The CDR3 DNA sequence: TGTGCCAGCAGCTTATCCGGGGGCGCTCCCTACGAGCAGTACTTC.

V usage is TRBV6-1 and J usage is TRBJ2-2; the D gene is possibly TRBD1 (5 bases). CDR1 is MNHNS, CDR2 SASEGT, per germline. V lost 9 bases and J lost 1, with 15 bases in between. This CDR3 is 15 amino acids long. The CDR3 nucleotides read TGTGCCAGGTCAATGGACAACCAGAACACCGGGGAGCTGTTTTTT. Residues: CARSMDNQNTGELFF.

The V gene is TRBV4-3, the J gene TRBJ1-1, with 8 bases lining up with TRBD1. The V gene's germline CDR1 is LGHNA and CDR2 YSLEER. V dropped 1 base and J dropped 4; count of bases not matched to a gene: 5. This CDR3 spans 15 amino acids. The CDR3 region has the DNA TGCGCCAGCAGCCAAGCAGGGGGCGGTAGCACTGAAGCTTTCTTT. Its translation is CASSQAGGGSTEAFF.

There are many counts of this clonotype. This chain connects TRBV6-5 to TRBJ1-6; the D is unclear. The CDR3 runs to 14 residues. CDR1 and CDR2 (germline): MNHEY, SVGAGI. V gave up 6 bases and J gave up 0 bases, with 6 bases separating them. The CDR3 loop is CASRQTSYNSPLHF. The CDR3 region has the DNA TGTGCCAGCAGGCAGACCTCCTATAATTCACCCCTCCACTTT.

The V and J genes are TRBV2 and TRBJ2-5; 13 bases are a match to TRBD2. CDR1 and CDR2 from the germline V gene are SNHLY and FYNNEI. V trimming: 4 bases; J trimming: 2 bases; junction bases outside the gene matches: 7. The CDR3 length is 17 residues. The CDR3 region has the DNA TGTGCCAGCAGTGCCTTAGGACTAGCGGGGGATCAAGAGACCCAGTACTTC. The encoded protein is CASSALGLAGDQETQYF.

This clonotype has a handful of counts. The chain has TRBV27 and TRBJ2-7; the match to TRBD1 covers 9 bases. CDR1 is MNHEY and CDR2 is SMNVEV in the germline V gene (reference sequence). The CDR3 is 16 amino acids. Trimming removed 4 bases from V and 2 bases from J; junction bases left unmatched: 9. The CDR3 here is CASSSPGQGKTYEQYF. The CDR3 DNA sequence: TGTGCCAGCAGTTCACCGGGACAGGGAAAAACCTACGAGCAGTACTTC.

This clonotype occurred a few times. The V and J genes are TRBV9 and TRBJ2-2; 11 bases align to TRBD2. The junction had 3 bases not matched to a gene; V was cut back by 1 base and J by 4 bases. The CDR3 is 16 residues long. CDR1 and CDR2 (germline): SGDLS, YYNGEE. The CDR3, as DNA: TGTGCCAGCAGCGTACTAGCGGGAGGAGGCACCGGGGAGCTGTTTTTT. Translation: CASSVLAGGGTGELFF. Complete variable domain (other parts from reference TRBV9 and TRBJ2-2): DSGVTQTPKHLITATGQRVTLRCSPRSGDLSVYWYQQSLDQGLQFLIQYYNGEERAKGNILERFSAQQFPDLHSELNLSSLELGDSALYFCASSVLAGGGTGELFFGEGSRLTVL.

This chain links TRBV7-9 with TRBJ2-3; D is uncertain. Germline V gives CDR1 SEHNR, CDR2 FQNEAQ (reference sequence). The CDR3 is 12 amino acids. The V end lost 4 bases, the J end lost 6 bases, and 8 bases lay between the germline ends. CDR3 sequence: CASSYDWDTQYF. CDR3 DNA sequence: TGTGCCAGCAGCTACGACTGGGATACGCAGTATTTT.

The chain recombines TRBV6-2 or TRBV6-3 with TRBJ1-5; weak D call: TRBD1 (6 bases). The CDR3 is 15 amino acids. The V end was cut by 2 bases, the J end by 4 bases, with 12 bases between. Per germline, CDR1 MNHEY and CDR2 SVGEGT. The CDR3 bases are TGTGCCAGCAGTTACAAAAACAGGGCGAATCAGCCCCAGCATTTT. It translates to CASSYKNRANQPQHF.

The J gene is TRBJ2-7, the V gene TRBV4-3, with a possible D match to TRBD1 (6 bases). The CDR3 runs to 15 residues. The ends were cut back, 0 bases at V and 6 bases at J, with 15 bases in the middle. The germline V gene encodes CDR1 LGHNA and CDR2 YSLEER. CDR3 in DNA: TGCGCCAGCAGCCAAGATCTAGTCAGGGGTTCCGAGCAGTACTTC. Its translation: CASSQDLVRGSEQYF.

This clonotype has at least ten counts. The rearrangement joins TRBV12-3 or TRBV12-4 to TRBJ1-2, with 10 positions matching TRBD1. This CDR3 is 14 amino acids long. The trim removed 6 bases at V and 4 bases at J, leaving 5 bases unmatched. CDR3 sequence: CASSRQGAFYGYTF. The CDR3 DNA is TGTGCCAGCAGCCGACAGGGGGCTTTCTATGGCTACACCTTC.

This clonotype was found many times. This chain joins TRBV27 and TRBJ2-7; TRBD1 agrees at 7 bases. V dropped 0 bases and J dropped 5; count of bases not matched to a gene: 1. This CDR3 region has 13 residues. Germline V lookup: CDR1 MNHEY, CDR2 SMNVEV (reference sequence). CDR3 nucleotide sequence: TGTGCCAGCAGTTTATCGGGACAGAACGAGCAGTACTTC. It translates to CASSLSGQNEQYF.

This clonotype was detected ten times or more. This sequence joins TRBV12-3 or TRBV12-4 and TRBJ2-7; D ambiguous. Trimming removed 1 base from V and 6 bases from J, with 7 bases in between. The CDR3 contains 12 residues. The CDR3 spells CASSLGNGEQYF. In nucleotides, the CDR3 is TGTGCCAGCAGTTTAGGTAATGGCGAGCAGTACTTC.

The chain employs TRBV7-9 and TRBJ2-1, with a tentative D call TRBD1 (6 bases). The V gene lost 4 bases and the J gene lost 8 bases, with 21 bases spanning the gap. This CDR3 contains 16 residues. From germline, CDR1 is SEHNR and CDR2 FQNEAQ (reference sequence). CDR3: CASSSNLGQGLHEQFF. CDR3 coding DNA: TGTGCCAGCAGCTCGAACTTGGGACAAGGGCTACATGAGCAGTTCTTC.

This chain links TRBV12-3 or TRBV12-4 with TRBJ1-5; D is possibly TRBD1 (5 bases). This CDR3 spans 16 amino acids. V was cut by 3 bases and J by 0 bases, with 12 bases left in between. This CDR3 reads CASSLGQAHSNQPQHF. In DNA form, the CDR3 reads TGTGCCAGCAGTTTGGGGCAGGCCCATAGCAATCAGCCCCAGCATTTT.

The genes are TRBV9 and TRBJ1-1; no definite D call. The ends were cut back, 0 bases at V and 4 bases at J, with 10 bases in the middle. The germline V gene encodes CDR1 SGDLS and CDR2 YYNGEE. The CDR3 totals 14 residues. The CDR3 region is CASSVGRVGTEAFF. The CDR3 DNA reads as TGTGCCAGCAGCGTAGGGCGGGTTGGCACTGAAGCTTTCTTT.

The chain joins TRBV18 to TRBJ2-7; the D gene is possibly TRBD2 (7 bases). The CDR3 covers 15 residues. CDR1 is KGHSH and CDR2 is LQKENI in the germline V gene. The ends were cut back, 2 bases at V and 2 bases at J, with 13 bases in the middle. CDR3 loop: CASSPSTGGPYEQYF. CDR3 DNA sequence: TGTGCCAGCTCACCAAGTACGGGGGGCCCCTACGAGCAGTACTTC.

This clonotype was seen only a few times. CDR3 bases: TGTGCCAGCAGTCTATGGACTGAATATGGCTACACCTTC. It translates to CASSLWTEYGYTF. The rearrangement joins TRBV12-3 or TRBV12-4 to TRBJ1-2, with unresolved D. CDR3 length equals 13 residues. V lost 5 bases, J lost 5 bases, and 12 bases lay in between.